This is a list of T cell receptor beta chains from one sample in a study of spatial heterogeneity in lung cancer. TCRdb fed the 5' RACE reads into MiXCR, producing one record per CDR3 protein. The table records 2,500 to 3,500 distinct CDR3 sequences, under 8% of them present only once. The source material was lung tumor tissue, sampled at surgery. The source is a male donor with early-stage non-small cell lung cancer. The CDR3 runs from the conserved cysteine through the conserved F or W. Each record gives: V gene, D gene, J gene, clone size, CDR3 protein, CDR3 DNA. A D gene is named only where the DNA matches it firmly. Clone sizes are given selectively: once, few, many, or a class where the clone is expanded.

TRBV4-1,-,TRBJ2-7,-,CASSQGNLAEQYF,TGCGCCAGCAGCCAAGGGAACCTGGCCGAGCAGTACTTC
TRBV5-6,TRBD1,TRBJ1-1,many,CASAKLKPQGAFAAFF,TGTGCCAGCGCTAAACTCAAGCCCCAGGGGGCTTTTGCAGCTTTCTTT
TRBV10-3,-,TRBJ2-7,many,CATTDSYEQYF,TGTGCCACCACGGACAGCTACGAGCAGTACTTC
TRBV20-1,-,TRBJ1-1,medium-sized,CSARRVGSAAEAFF,TGCAGTGCTAGGAGAGTCGGGTCCGCGGCTGAAGCTTTCTTT
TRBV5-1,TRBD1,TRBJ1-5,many,CASSLSTGSNQPQHF,TGCGCCAGCAGCTTGTCGACAGGGAGCAATCAGCCCCAGCATTTT
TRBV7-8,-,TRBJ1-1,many,CASSLGVEWRNTEAFF,TGTGCCAGCAGCTTAGGAGTGGAGTGGAGGAACACTGAAGCTTTCTTT
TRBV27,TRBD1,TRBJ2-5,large,CASSSFKGQGEGETQYF,TGTGCCAGCAGTTCGTTTAAGGGACAGGGGGAAGGAGAGACCCAGTACTTC
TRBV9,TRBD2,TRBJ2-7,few,CASSVEGLAGDEQYF,TGTGCCAGCAGCGTAGAGGGACTAGCGGGAGACGAGCAGTACTTC
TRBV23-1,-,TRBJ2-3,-,CASSQSISGRAEDTQYF,TGCGCCAGCAGTCAATCTATCTCAGGCCGGGCAGAGGATACGCAGTATTTT
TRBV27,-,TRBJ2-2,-,CASSPAGGGNGELFF,TGTGCCAGCAGTCCTGCAGGGGGAGGGAACGGGGAGCTGTTTTTT
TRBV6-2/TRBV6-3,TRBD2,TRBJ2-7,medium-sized,CASSSLAGFPSSYEQYF,TGTGCCAGCAGTTCACTAGCGGGGTTCCCAAGCTCCTACGAGCAGTACTTC
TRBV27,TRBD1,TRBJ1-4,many,CASSLRTGSEKLFF,TGTGCCAGCAGTTTAAGGACAGGGAGTGAAAAACTGTTTTTT
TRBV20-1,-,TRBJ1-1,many,CSARDPATLDTEAFF,TGCAGTGCTAGAGACCCCGCTACGCTGGACACTGAAGCTTTCTTT
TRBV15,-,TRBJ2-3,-,CATSPAVDTQYF,TGTGCCACCAGCCCGGCGGTGGATACGCAGTATTTT
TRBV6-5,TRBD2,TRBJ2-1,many,CASSKTSGGGYNEQFF,TGTGCCAGCAGTAAGACTAGCGGGGGGGGGTACAATGAGCAGTTCTTC
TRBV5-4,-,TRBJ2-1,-,CASSLEAQEEFF,TGTGCCAGCAGCTTGGAGGCCCAGGAGGAGTTCTTC
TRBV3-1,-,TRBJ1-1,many,CASSQVNFAEAFF,TGTGCCAGCAGCCAAGTGAACTTCGCTGAAGCTTTCTTT
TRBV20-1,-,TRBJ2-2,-,CSAREPRAPNTGELFF,TGCAGTGCTAGAGAACCCAGGGCCCCTAACACCGGGGAGCTGTTTTTT
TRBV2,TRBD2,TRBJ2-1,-,CASRGTSGRSSYNEQFF,TGTGCCAGCAGGGGGACTAGCGGGAGAAGCTCCTACAATGAGCAGTTCTTC
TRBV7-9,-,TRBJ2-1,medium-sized,CASSSPTGAYNEQFF,TGTGCCAGCAGCTCACCAACGGGGGCCTACAATGAGCAGTTCTTC
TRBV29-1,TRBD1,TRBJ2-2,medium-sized,CSVEGAGGVTGELFF,TGCAGCGTTGAGGGGGCAGGGGGCGTGACCGGGGAGCTGTTTTTT
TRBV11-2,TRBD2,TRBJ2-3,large,CASSLELAGVADTQYF,TGTGCCAGCAGCTTAGAGCTAGCGGGGGTTGCAGATACGCAGTATTTT
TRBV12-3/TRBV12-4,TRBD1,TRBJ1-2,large,CASSPDRAYGYTF,TGTGCCAGCAGTCCCGACAGGGCCTATGGCTACACCTTC
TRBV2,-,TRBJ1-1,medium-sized,CASGGDISKNTEAFF,TGTGCCAGCGGGGGGGACATATCAAAAAACACTGAAGCTTTCTTT
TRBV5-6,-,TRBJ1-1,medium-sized,CASSLGTAYTEAFF,TGTGCCAGCAGCTTGGGGACAGCCTACACTGAAGCTTTCTTT
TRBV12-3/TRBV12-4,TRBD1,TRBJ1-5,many,CASSLGQGSSQPQHF,TGTGCCAGCAGCCTTGGACAGGGTTCGAGTCAGCCCCAGCATTTT
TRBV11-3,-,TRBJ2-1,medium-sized,CASSLASGFNNEQFF,TGTGCCAGCAGCTTAGCCAGCGGATTTAACAATGAGCAGTTCTTC
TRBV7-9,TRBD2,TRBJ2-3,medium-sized,CASSLPGTSGDTQYF,TGTGCCAGCAGTTTGCCCGGGACTAGCGGAGATACGCAGTATTTT
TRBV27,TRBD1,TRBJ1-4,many,CASSFKGAVVGREKLFF,TGTGCCAGCAGTTTCAAGGGGGCAGTCGTAGGAAGGGAAAAACTGTTTTTT
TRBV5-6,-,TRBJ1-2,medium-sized,CASSLGGPDAGGYTF,TGTGCCAGCAGCCTGGGGGGACCGGACGCCGGAGGCTACACCTTC
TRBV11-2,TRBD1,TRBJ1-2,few,CASSFAGGDGYTF,TGTGCCAGCAGCTTCGCAGGGGGCGATGGCTACACCTTC
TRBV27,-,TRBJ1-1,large,CASSYRSMNTEAFF,TGTGCCAGCAGTTACAGGAGCATGAACACTGAAGCTTTCTTT
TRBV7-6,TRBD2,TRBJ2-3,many,CASSSPTSGRAGGTDTQYF,TGTGCCAGCAGCTCCCCGACTAGCGGGAGGGCCGGGGGCACAGATACGCAGTATTTT
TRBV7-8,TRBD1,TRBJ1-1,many,CASSSGQGATEAFF,TGTGCCAGCAGCTCGGGACAGGGGGCGACTGAAGCTTTCTTT
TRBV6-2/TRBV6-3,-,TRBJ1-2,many,CASSYGKGHHGYGYTF,TGTGCCAGCAGTTACGGCAAAGGACACCATGGCTATGGCTACACCTTC